Below are 18 T cell receptor beta chains sequenced from a single sample in a study of cytotoxic CD8 clonotypes in ibrutinib-treated CLL. The protocol was immunoSEQ multiplex PCR, while the TCRdb copy is restricted to in-frame clones and leaves out a portion. The profile shows 200,000 to 250,000 clones, just over 70% of them singletons. The sample consisted of PBMCs, taken after 12 months of ibrutinib treatment. All receptors come from a human donor with chronic lymphocytic leukemia.

This clone showed up just a few times. The rearrangement joins TRBV7-3 to TRBJ1-1; D call uncertain. Germline-derived CDR1 and CDR2 are SGHTA and FQGTGA. Trimming stripped 5 bases from V and 1 base from J, with 11 bases between. The CDR3 length is 14 residues. The CDR3 DNA is TGTGCCAGCAGCCCAAATCCGGGGAACACTGAAGCTTTCTTT. Its protein is CASSPNPGNTEAFF.

J is TRBJ1-1 and V is TRBV20-1; D is uncertain. Germline V gene sequence: CDR1 DFQATT, CDR2 SNEGSKA (reference sequence). This CDR3 is built from 11 residues. The V and J ends lost 5 bases and 3 bases respectively, with 7 bases between them. The CDR3 sequence is CSARGHTEAFF. As DNA, the CDR3 is TGCAGTGCTCGAGGGCACACTGAAGCTTTCTTT.

The J gene is TRBJ1-1, the V gene TRBV9; no definite D call. Trimming removed 0 bases from V and 1 base from J, with 10 bases in between. Germline-derived CDR1 and CDR2 are SGDLS and YYNGEE. The CDR3 length is 15 residues. The CDR3 DNA sequence: TGTGCCAGCAGCGTAGGGCCGATGAAGAACACTGAAGCTTTCTTT. Encoded protein: CASSVGPMKNTEAFF.

This chain uses TRBV25-1 with TRBJ1-4; D might be TRBD1 (5 bases). This CDR3 region has 17 residues. With 4 bases removed from V and 2 bases from J, the gap between germline ends came to 17 bases. Germline loops: CDR1 MGHDK, CDR2 SYGVNS. The CDR3 is CASSGGDAGLTNEKLFF. DNA for the CDR3: TGTGCCAGCAGTGGGGGGGACGCCGGTTTGACTAATGAAAAACTGTTTTTT. Based on the CDR3 plus reference TRBV25-1 and TRBJ1-4, the full variable domain is EADIYQTPRYLVIGTGKKITLECSQTMGHDKMYWYQQDPGMELHLIHYSYGVNSTEKGDLSSESTVSRIRTEHFPLTLESARPSHTSQYLCASSGGDAGLTNEKLFFGSGTQLSVL.

The V gene is TRBV11-2, the J gene TRBJ1-1; D is unclear. The germline V and J ends were trimmed by 6 bases and 5 bases, with 10 bases remaining between them. Germline values: CDR1 SGHAT, CDR2 FQNNGV. The CDR3 is made up of 12 amino acids. The CDR3 DNA reads TGTGCCAGCAGTCTTTTTCTGACTGAAGCTTTCTTT. It translates to CASSLFLTEAFF.

The chain couples TRBV7-3 to TRBJ1-1, with 10 bases fitting TRBD1. The CDR3 is 16 residues long. Germline CDR1 SGHTA, CDR2 FQGTGA. V dropped 5 bases and J dropped 2; count of bases not matched to a gene: 8. CDR3 nucleotide sequence: TGTGCCAGCAGCAAAAGACAGGGGGCCCTAAACACTGAAGCTTTCTTT. Residues: CASSKRQGALNTEAFF.

The CDR3 spells CAWSAGTGPYSNQPQHF. The DNA of the CDR3 is TGTGCCTGGAGTGCGGGGACAGGGCCGTATAGCAATCAGCCCCAGCATTTT. V usage is TRBV30 and J usage is TRBJ1-5; 9 bases fit TRBD1. Trimming cost V 1 base and J 0 bases; bases outside gene matches: 7. Germline CDR1 is GTSNPN and CDR2 is SVGIG (reference sequence). The CDR3 is made up of 17 amino acids.

The chain couples TRBV18 to TRBJ1-4; D may be TRBD1 (5 bases). Per the germline V gene, CDR1 is KGHSH and CDR2 is LQKENI. Trimming removed 3 bases at V and 14 bases at J, with 19 bases between. The length of the CDR3 is 14 residues. DNA for the CDR3: TGTGCCAGCTCACCTCGGGACCTTAGTTCGGCGCTGTTTTTT. This translates into CASSPRDLSSALFF.

The genes are TRBV5-8 and TRBJ1-3; D remains unclear. The V end lost 5 bases, the J end lost 0 bases, and 9 bases lay between the germline ends. The length of the CDR3 is 14 residues. Per germline, CDR1 SGHTS and CDR2 YDEGEE. CDR3: CASRPYSSGNTIYF. DNA of the CDR3: TGTGCCAGCAGACCATACAGCTCTGGAAACACCATATATTTT.

The rearrangement links TRBV6-5 to TRBJ2-1, with TRBD2 matching over 9 bases. Trimming cost V 1 base and J 8 bases; bases outside gene matches: 6. CDR3 length: 15 residues. Germline V CDR1 and CDR2: MNHEY, SVGAGI. The CDR3 region is CASSYWREGLYEQFF. As DNA, the CDR3 is TGTGCCAGCAGTTACTGGCGGGAGGGCCTCTATGAGCAGTTCTTC.

The chain links TRBV25-1 to TRBJ2-1; a possible D gene is TRBD2 (6 bases). The germline gives CDR1 MGHDK, CDR2 SYGVNS. This CDR3 spans 13 amino acids. V was clipped by 6 bases and J by 8 bases, with 14 bases between them. The DNA for the CDR3 is TGTGCCAGCAGGCCAACTAGCCCCGATGAGCAGTTCTTC. This sequence encodes CASRPTSPDEQFF.

This clone was counted between two and nine times. The chain couples TRBV6-6 to TRBJ2-4, with 10 bases matching TRBD2. CDR1 and CDR2 from the germline V gene are MNHNY and SVGAGI (reference sequence). V shed 6 bases and J 1 base; nucleotides not matched to a gene: 6. CDR3 length: 16 amino acids. CDR3 region: CASRGETSGAKNIQYF. CDR3 in DNA: TGTGCCAGCAGGGGCGAGACTAGCGGGGCCAAAAACATTCAGTACTTC.

The chain employs TRBV9 and TRBJ1-6; D remains ambiguous. This CDR3 has 12 residues. Trimming removed 0 bases from V and 9 bases from J, with 4 bases in between. Germline V gives CDR1 SGDLS, CDR2 YYNGEE. CDR3 loop: CASSVGSSPLHF. DNA for the CDR3: TGTGCCAGCAGCGTAGGGAGTTCACCCCTCCACTTT.

This clone was counted ten times or more. The chain employs TRBV7-6 and TRBJ1-2, with D possibly matching TRBD1 (6 bases). V shed 4 bases and J shed 8 bases, with 20 bases lying between them. This CDR3 has 15 residues. Germline CDR1 and CDR2: SGHVS and FNYEAQ. The DNA of the CDR3 is TGTGCCAGCAGCTCCGCATCCAGGGGAGCGGGCGGCTACACCTTC. It codes for CASSSASRGAGGYTF.

The chain combines TRBV18 with TRBJ1-6, with a weak D call TRBD1 (6 bases). CDR3 length equals 16 residues. Trimming took off 1 base at V and 10 bases at J, with 17 bases between the two ends. Per the germline V gene, CDR1 is KGHSH and CDR2 is LQKENI. CDR3 sequence: CASSPLSVQGHSPLHF. CDR3 nucleotides: TGTGCCAGCTCACCACTTTCGGTCCAGGGGCACTCACCCCTCCACTTT.

This chain uses TRBV7-9 with TRBJ1-1; D unclear. The V gene lost 1 base and the J gene lost 11 bases, with 8 bases spanning the gap. The germline gives CDR1 SEHNR, CDR2 FQNEAQ (reference sequence). There are 11 residues in the CDR3. The CDR3 protein is CASSLEVGAFF. The CDR3 nucleotides read TGTGCCAGCAGCTTAGAGGTTGGGGCTTTCTTT.

The sample holds a few counts of this clone. This sequence joins TRBV2 and TRBJ2-2, with D possibly being TRBD1 (6 bases). The germline V gene has CDR1 SNHLY and CDR2 FYNNEI. The CDR3 length is 15 residues. The V end lost 7 bases, the J end lost 4 bases, and 16 bases lay between the germline ends. The CDR3 coding sequence is TGTGCCAGCACCTGGCTCAGGGGAAGCACCGGGGAGCTGTTTTTT. Translating it yields CASTWLRGSTGELFF.

The rearrangement uses TRBV2 and TRBJ1-2; TRBD1 is a possible D gene (6 bases). Trimming removed 10 bases at V and 5 bases at J, with 14 bases between. Germline assignment: CDR1 SNHLY and CDR2 FYNNEI. The CDR3 consists of 12 residues. The CDR3 sequence: CAISVDSYGYTF. CDR3 nucleotides: TGTGCCATCTCGGTGGACAGTTATGGCTACACCTTC. The full variable domain, in which reference TRBV2 and TRBJ1-2 provide the parts outside the CDR3, is EPEVTQTPSHQVTQMGQEVILRCVPISNHLYFYWYRQILGQKVEFLVSFYNNEISEKSEIFDDQFSVERPDGSNFTLKIRSTKLEDSAMYFCAISVDSYGYTFGSGTRLTVV.